This entry describes one T cell receptor beta chain. These data originate in a study of OX40 agonist ivuxolimab in advanced cancers. This table comes from immunoSEQ multiplex PCR, and its TCRdb copy is limited to in-frame clones, with some not included. Seen here are about 11,000 clones, 86% observed once, and the top ten hold roughly 30%. This CDR3 spans 17 amino acids. Germline V lookup: CDR1 SGHVS, CDR2 FNYEAQ. Trimming removed 1 base at V and 6 bases at J, with 22 bases between. V gene TRBV7-6 combines with J gene TRBJ2-7; the D gene is possibly TRBD2 (7 bases). This material consisted of CD4+ or CD8+ T cells sorted from blood, taken in a trial of the OX40 agonist ivuxolimab. The sequence was obtained from an adult with an advanced solid tumor such as melanoma, head and neck, liver or kidney cancer. The CDR3 nucleotides are TGTGCCAGCAGCTTAGAGGGGGGCACAGCGGGATGGCGCGAGCAGTACTTC. It encodes CASSLEGGTAGWREQYF.